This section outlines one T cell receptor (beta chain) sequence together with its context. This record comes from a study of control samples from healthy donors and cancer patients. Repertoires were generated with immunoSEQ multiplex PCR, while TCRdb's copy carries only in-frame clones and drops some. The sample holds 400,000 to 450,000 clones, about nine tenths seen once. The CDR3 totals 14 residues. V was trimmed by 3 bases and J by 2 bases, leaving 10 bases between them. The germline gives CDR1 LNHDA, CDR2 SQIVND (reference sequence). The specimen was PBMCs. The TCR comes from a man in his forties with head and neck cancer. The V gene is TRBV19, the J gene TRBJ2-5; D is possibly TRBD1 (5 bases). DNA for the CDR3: TGTGCCAGTAGTATCTATGGGGCACAAGAGACCCAGTACTTC. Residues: CASSIYGAQETQYF.